Listed below are T cell receptor beta chains from one sample, sequenced in a study of T cells after yellow fever vaccination. MiXCR, run by TCRdb on the 5' RACE reads, gives a single entry per CDR3 protein. The repertoire has around 73,000 distinct CDR3 sequences, 7.5% to 9% of them found once; the top ten carry 35% to 45%. Specimen: CD8+ T cells sorted from PBMCs, collected on the day of the yellow fever booster vaccination. These receptors were collected from a young man who received the YFV17D yellow fever vaccine. CDR3s leave out the opening cysteine and the closing phenylalanine or tryptophan. The order of the fields is CDR3 length, J gene, V gene, CDR3 protein.

>14|TRBJ2-5|TRBV5-1
ASSLTSGRIQETQY
>12|TRBJ2-7|TRBV4-3
ASSPSFRAAEQY
>16|TRBJ2-1|TRBV6-5
ASSYSSQRGPIDNEQF
>12|TRBJ2-3|TRBV20-1
SAGGGAQGDTQY
>12|TRBJ1-5|TRBV27
ASSFGTPEGPQH
>17|TRBJ1-4|TRBV12-3/TRBV12-4
ASSGYFGDRGATNEKLF
>13|TRBJ2-1|TRBV20-1
SASRGFGRADEQF
>11|TRBJ2-3|TRBV7-8
ASSTRLENTQY
>16|TRBJ2-1|TRBV4-1
ASSQGGTSTSFYNEQF
>11|TRBJ2-7|TRBV6-2/TRBV6-3
ASSLEPTYEQY
>17|TRBJ2-3|TRBV11-2
ASSPLIPGQKYGTDTQY
>12|TRBJ2-7|TRBV4-1
ASSHPTGAAEQY
>9|TRBJ2-1|TRBV7-9
ASSLSDEQF
>14|TRBJ2-7|TRBV5-6
ASSPLARERYDEQY
>12|TRBJ2-3|TRBV2
ASSVGDWEDTQY
>13|TRBJ1-1|TRBV29-1
SVEGPGRVNTEAF
>13|TRBJ2-3|TRBV10-3
AISPTGDSTDTQY
>14|TRBJ2-2|TRBV5-1
ASSPAGTSATGELF
>13|TRBJ2-3|TRBV5-1
ASSKLAPSTDTQY
>10|TRBJ2-5|TRBV12-3/TRBV12-4
ASSLTVETQY
>13|TRBJ2-3|TRBV7-9
ASSVLVPGTDTQY
>11|TRBJ2-1|TRBV19
ASSLHFGNEQF
>10|TRBJ2-1|TRBV6-1
ASSPGLYEQF
>19|TRBJ2-2|TRBV2
ASSPKPRQGLTTVNTGELF
>18|TRBJ2-3|TRBV6-2/TRBV6-3
ASSYTPGTSGRSSTDTQY
>13|TRBJ2-1|TRBV7-2
ASGTGISSYNEQF
>11|TRBJ2-1|TRBV9
ASSVDLYNEQF
>14|TRBJ2-1|TRBV11-2
ASSLVDRGSRREQF
>12|TRBJ2-1|TRBV5-6
ASSSGTPFNEQF
>12|TRBJ2-7|TRBV27
ASSSLAGPYEQY
>17|TRBJ2-1|TRBV7-9
ASSLGVLAQKVSYNEQF
>14|TRBJ2-3|TRBV5-1
ASSLASSGSTDTQY
>12|TRBJ2-2|TRBV20-1
SAGGHTNTGELF
>12|TRBJ2-7|TRBV5-4
ASSRPREGNEQY
>14|TRBJ2-7|TRBV21-1
ASSNPSTGSSYEQY
>10|TRBJ2-1|TRBV14
ASSQTVHEQF
>14|TRBJ2-1|TRBV14
ASSQDASPSGDEQF
>10|TRBJ2-7|TRBV30
AWSVYPSEQY
>13|TRBJ2-5|TRBV6-1
ASSEGQSLQETQY
>13|TRBJ2-7|TRBV4-3
ASSQSSGQSYEQY
>14|TRBJ2-7|TRBV10-1
ASSPGTSGSLYEQY
>12|TRBJ1-4|TRBV6-5
ASSFGATNEKLF
>13|TRBJ2-7|TRBV5-5
ASSPWYGSSYEQY
>9|TRBJ2-7|TRBV9
ASSPGGEQY
>11|TRBJ2-1|TRBV20-1
SASLAVYNEQF
>12|TRBJ1-4|TRBV11-2
ASSLRGSGEKLF
>14|TRBJ2-3|TRBV29-1
SVEDPDRASADTQY
>13|TRBJ1-5|TRBV27
ASSTQGASNQPQH
>15|TRBJ2-7|TRBV7-6
ASSSYPPGPKGHEQY